The clone carrying this T cell receptor (beta chain) was seen only a few times. V was cut by 5 bases and J by 2 bases, with 22 bases left in between. CDR3 length: 18 residues. Germline loops: CDR1 MNHEY, CDR2 SVGEGT. MiXCR was run by TCRdb on the RT-PCR reads, yielding one entry per CDR3 protein. Found here are fewer than 800,000 distinct CDR3 sequences, approximately 14% of them singletons; the top ten hold roughly 4%. Material for sequencing was memory CD4+ T cells from blood. The sequence was obtained from a female donor in good health, serving as a healthy control. This rearrangement joins TRBV6-2 or TRBV6-3 to TRBJ1-5; D unresolved. The CDR3 protein is CASSPPRRVGRGNQPQHF. CDR3 DNA sequence: TGTGCCAGCAGTCCCCCAAGGAGAGTCGGCAGAGGCAATCAGCCCCAGCATTTT.